These 5 T cell receptor beta chains were all obtained from the same sample, sequenced in a study of tumor and adjacent non-tumor tissue in lung cancer. A modified ARM-PCR protocol with three rounds of nested PCR amplified TCRbeta. A single record per CDR3 protein comes from TCRdb applying MiXCR to the multiplex PCR reads. The sample lists 40,000 or so distinct CDR3 sequences, roughly 60% occurring once. The template was RNA from unsorted bulk tissue. Distant lung tissue was collected more than 3 cm away from the tumor edge. Source material: distant non-tumor lung tissue. These receptors were collected from a man aged 45 to 65 with non-small cell lung cancer.

The rearrangement uses TRBV14 and TRBJ2-1, with TRBD2 matching over 7 bases. From germline, CDR1 is SGHDN and CDR2 FVKESK. The V and J ends lost 1 base and 6 bases, in that order; junction bases with no gene match: 3. The CDR3 runs to 14 residues. In DNA form, the CDR3 reads TGTGCCAGCAGCCAAGGAACGGGAGGCAATGAGCAGTTCTTC. It codes for CASSQGTGGNEQFF.

The gene calls are TRBV4-1 and TRBJ2-1; the match to TRBD1 covers 9 bases. The germline V gene has CDR1 MGHRA and CDR2 YSYEKL. The length of the CDR3 is 17 residues. V lost 0 bases to trimming and J lost 11 bases; unmatched junction nucleotides: 14. The CDR3 sequence: CASSQDPGQGVYNKQFF. CDR3 coding DNA: TGCGCCAGCAGCCAAGACCCGGGACAGGGCGTTTATAATAAGCAGTTCTTC.

A word on this clonotype: A read error may be the cause here, since a much bigger clone is one base away. V is TRBV4-2 and J is TRBJ1-3; 7 bases fit TRBD1. Germline V gene lookup returns CDR1 LGHNA and CDR2 YNFKEQ. The CDR3 is 17 amino acids. With V trimmed by 5 bases and J by 2 bases, 12 bases remained unmatched. The CDR3 protein is CASSLAECQGAGNTIYF. The CDR3 nucleotides read TGTGCCAGCAGCTTAGCGGAATGTCAGGGGGCTGGAAACACCATATATTTT.

This clonotype has a count of ten or more. This sequence joins TRBV30 and TRBJ1-1, with D unresolved. Germline values: CDR1 GTSNPN, CDR2 SVGIG (reference sequence). Trimming stripped 3 bases from V and 5 bases from J, with 7 bases between. The CDR3 is 11 residues long. The CDR3 spells CAWRVLTEAFF. The CDR3 bases are TGTGCCTGGAGGGTCCTGACTGAAGCTTTCTTT.

This clonotype was detected a few times. V and J are TRBV20-1 and TRBJ1-6; D may be TRBD1 (6 bases). V was pared by 4 bases and J by 12 bases, with 10 bases between. The CDR3 has 11 residues. Germline CDR1 reads DFQATT; CDR2 reads SNEGSKA (reference sequence). Written as DNA, the CDR3 is TGCAGTGCTAAGGGGGATAAACCCCTCCACTTT. This translates into CSAKGDKPLHF.